This is a list of T cell receptor beta chains from one sample in a study of shared clonotypes between healthy human individuals. Data came from immunoSEQ multiplex PCR; TCRdb stores just in-frame clones and leaves some out. Of 600,000 to 750,000 clones in the sample, about two thirds are singletons; the top ten hold about 1.8%. Sequencing input: memory CD4+ T cells sorted from blood. These receptors were obtained from a woman aged 30 to 39 in good health. Both conserved end residues are part of each CDR3. The D gene is left open where the match is weak. Rows may omit the clone size; those that give it use once, few, many or a size class.

DNA,CDR3,J,D,size,V,length
TGTGCCAGCAGTTTATACACCTACGAGCAGTACTTC,CASSLYTYEQYF,TRBJ2-7,NA,NA,TRBV28,12
TGCGCCAGCAGTGGACAGGGGGCGGTTCAGCCCCAGCATTTT,CASSGQGAVQPQHF,TRBJ1-5,TRBD1,NA,TRBV10-2,14
TGTGCCAGCAGCCAGGACACGGAGAGCAATCAGCCCCAGCATTTT,CASSQDTESNQPQHF,TRBJ1-5,NA,NA,TRBV27,15
TGTGCCAGCAGCGCGAGCAGGACTGCCAATGCCCACAATGAGCAGTTCTTC,CASSASRTANAHNEQFF,TRBJ2-1,NA,NA,TRBV25-1,17
TGTGCCAGTAGAAGCGGGACAGGGGTAAATGAGCAGTTCTTC,CASRSGTGVNEQFF,TRBJ2-1,TRBD1,NA,TRBV19,14
TGTGCCAGCAGCTTATCCTACGAGCAGTACTTC,CASSLSYEQYF,TRBJ2-7,NA,NA,TRBV7-6,11
TGTGCCAGCGAACCAGGGGTCGGTGGAAACACCATATATTTT,CASEPGVGGNTIYF,TRBJ1-3,NA,NA,TRBV6-5,14
TGTGCCAGTAGTATGGGGCTACAGGGGAACTACCACAATCAGCCCCAGCATTTT,CASSMGLQGNYHNQPQHF,TRBJ1-5,TRBD1,few,TRBV19,18
TGTGCCAGCAGCTCGAAAGCGGCCTCTGGGGCCAACGTCCTGACTTTC,CASSSKAASGANVLTF,TRBJ2-6,NA,few,TRBV9,16
TGTGCCAGCAGTTTACCAGTAAATAGCAATCAGCCCCAGCATTTT,CASSLPVNSNQPQHF,TRBJ1-5,NA,few,TRBV28,15
TGCGCCAGCAGGAAGACAGGGGCCCCGTACGAGCAGTACTTC,CASRKTGAPYEQYF,TRBJ2-7,TRBD1,NA,TRBV5-1,14
TGCGCCAGCAGCTTTATGGACAGGGGCCCTGAAGCTTTCTTT,CASSFMDRGPEAFF,TRBJ1-1,TRBD1,NA,TRBV5-1,14
TGTGCCATATGGAGGGGCCCCCCAGACTATGGCTACACCTTC,CAIWRGPPDYGYTF,TRBJ1-2,NA,NA,TRBV5-4,14
TGTGCCAGTAGTATAGTGACTAGCGGGATGAACAATGAGCAGTTCTTC,CASSIVTSGMNNEQFF,TRBJ2-1,TRBD2,NA,TRBV19,16
TGTGCCAGCAGTTTATCCGGGACAGACAATCAGCCCCAGCATTTT,CASSLSGTDNQPQHF,TRBJ1-5,TRBD1,NA,TRBV28,15
TGTGCCAGCAGACTCCCCCAGGGGGCCTCTGAGCAGTTCTTC,CASRLPQGASEQFF,TRBJ2-1,TRBD1,NA,TRBV7-9,14
TGTGCCAGCAGCGACGGGAGATCTGGAAACACCATATATTTT,CASSDGRSGNTIYF,TRBJ1-3,NA,NA,TRBV9,14
TGTGCCAGCAGCTTAGTGCTAAACGTCCTGACTTTC,CASSLVLNVLTF,TRBJ2-6,NA,NA,TRBV7-2,12
TGTGCCAGCAGCCAATCAACAGGCACCGGGGAGCTGTTTTTT,CASSQSTGTGELFF,TRBJ2-2,NA,NA,TRBV4-2,14
TGTGCCAGCTCACCAGTTCAAGGGGACACTGAAGCTTTCTTT,CASSPVQGDTEAFF,TRBJ1-1,NA,NA,TRBV18,14
TGTGCCAGCAGCTTTCTCCGGGGCACAGATACGCAGTATTTT,CASSFLRGTDTQYF,TRBJ2-3,NA,few,TRBV5-6,14
TGTGCCTGGAGTGTCTCTAGCGGGAGTAATGAGCAGTTCTTC,CAWSVSSGSNEQFF,TRBJ2-1,TRBD2,NA,TRBV30,14
TGTGCCAGCAGCTTATATGAGGCCGGGACCCAGTACTTC,CASSLYEAGTQYF,TRBJ2-5,NA,NA,TRBV7-2,13
TGTGCCAGCAGCCCTGAACAGGGTCACTATGGCTACACCTTC,CASSPEQGHYGYTF,TRBJ1-2,NA,NA,TRBV6-6,14
TGTGCCACCAGCAGAGAGGCCACAGGGGGCCATCAGCCCCAGCATTTT,CATSREATGGHQPQHF,TRBJ1-5,TRBD1,NA,TRBV15,16
TGCGCCAGCAGCCAAAGAGTAGGTGGAGGAGGCTCCTACAATGAGCAGTTCTTC,CASSQRVGGGGSYNEQFF,TRBJ2-1,NA,NA,TRBV5-1,18
TGTGCCAGCAGCTTGCGCCCTCCGGGGAACTATGGCTACACCTTC,CASSLRPPGNYGYTF,TRBJ1-2,NA,NA,TRBV5-6,15
TGTGCCAGCAGTCCGCCTACAGGGGTGGGAAAACTGTTTTTT,CASSPPTGVGKLFF,TRBJ1-4,TRBD1,few,TRBV28,14
TGTGCCAGCGCCCGTCTGACTAGCGGGAACGCAGATACGCAGTATTTT,CASARLTSGNADTQYF,TRBJ2-3,TRBD2,NA,TRBV6-6,16
TGTGCCAGCAGCCCTACTCCGGGACAGGGTAGCAATGAGCAGTTCTTC,CASSPTPGQGSNEQFF,TRBJ2-1,TRBD1,NA,TRBV7-3,16
TGTGCCAGTAGTTCATACTCAGGGGGTCCTACCGGGGAGCTGTTTTTT,CASSSYSGGPTGELFF,TRBJ2-2,TRBD1,NA,TRBV19,16
TGTGCCAGTAGACAAAAGAGAGGACAGGGCGTCTATAGCAATCAGCCCCAGCATTTT,CASRQKRGQGVYSNQPQHF,TRBJ1-5,TRBD1,NA,TRBV19,19
TGCGCCAGCAGCTACGGACAGGGAGAGACCCAGTACTTC,CASSYGQGETQYF,TRBJ2-5,TRBD1,many,TRBV5-1,13
TGTGCCAGCAGTGAAGAAACAGGAGGGGTCTATGGCTACACCTTC,CASSEETGGVYGYTF,TRBJ1-2,NA,few,TRBV6-1,15
TGTGCCAGCAGTATGGGACTAGCGGGATCCTACGAGCAGTACTTC,CASSMGLAGSYEQYF,TRBJ2-7,TRBD2,few,TRBV2,15
TGTGCCAGTTATGGACAGGGGGCCTACGAGCAGTACTTC,CASYGQGAYEQYF,TRBJ2-7,TRBD1,NA,TRBV6-4,13
TGTGCCAGCAGTTCCCCTGGTTACTCCTACGAGCAGTACTTC,CASSSPGYSYEQYF,TRBJ2-7,NA,NA,TRBV6-5,14
TGTGCCAGCTCCGTCAGGGAGGGGTGGACAGATACGCAGTATTTT,CASSVREGWTDTQYF,TRBJ2-3,TRBD2,NA,TRBV18,15
TGCGCCAGCAGCTCAACTAGCGGGAGTTCGGGGGCCAACGTCCTGACTTTC,CASSSTSGSSGANVLTF,TRBJ2-6,TRBD2,NA,TRBV5-1,17
TGCAGCGGGACCCTAGCGGGACTTGAGCAGTTCTTC,CSGTLAGLEQFF,TRBJ2-1,TRBD2,NA,TRBV29-1,12
TGTGCCAGTAGTATTCTAGCGGGAGGCCCCTACGAGCAGTACTTC,CASSILAGGPYEQYF,TRBJ2-7,TRBD2,NA,TRBV19,15
TGTGCCACCAGCAGAGAAACAGGACGTCGTGGCGAGCAGTACTTC,CATSRETGRRGEQYF,TRBJ2-7,NA,NA,TRBV15,15
TGTGCCAGCAACTCCAGAGTCGCTAATGAAAAACTGTTTTTT,CASNSRVANEKLFF,TRBJ1-4,NA,NA,TRBV2,14
TGTGCCAGCAGTTCCACTCTCGGACAGATTAATACGCAGTATTTT,CASSSTLGQINTQYF,TRBJ2-3,NA,NA,TRBV6-5,15
TGTGCCAGCAGTGATCGGGGACAGACGGGCGGCTACACCTTC,CASSDRGQTGGYTF,TRBJ1-2,TRBD1,NA,TRBV6-6,14
TGTGCCAGCAGCCGTGGGGTCTCTGGAAACACCATATATTTT,CASSRGVSGNTIYF,TRBJ1-3,NA,NA,TRBV6-5,14
TGTGCCAGCAGCAGGACAGATATAAACTATGGCTACACCTTC,CASSRTDINYGYTF,TRBJ1-2,NA,NA,TRBV11-2,14
TGTGCCAGCTCAAGGAGGACAGGCAATCAGCCCCAGCATTTT,CASSRRTGNQPQHF,TRBJ1-5,NA,NA,TRBV18,14
TGTGCCATCCAGGGGGAGGTAAGGAATCAGCCCCAGCATTTT,CAIQGEVRNQPQHF,TRBJ1-5,TRBD1,many,TRBV28,14
TGTGCAAGTCGCCAGAGGAGGGACACTGAAGCTTTCTTT,CASRQRRDTEAFF,TRBJ1-1,NA,NA,TRBV12-2,13